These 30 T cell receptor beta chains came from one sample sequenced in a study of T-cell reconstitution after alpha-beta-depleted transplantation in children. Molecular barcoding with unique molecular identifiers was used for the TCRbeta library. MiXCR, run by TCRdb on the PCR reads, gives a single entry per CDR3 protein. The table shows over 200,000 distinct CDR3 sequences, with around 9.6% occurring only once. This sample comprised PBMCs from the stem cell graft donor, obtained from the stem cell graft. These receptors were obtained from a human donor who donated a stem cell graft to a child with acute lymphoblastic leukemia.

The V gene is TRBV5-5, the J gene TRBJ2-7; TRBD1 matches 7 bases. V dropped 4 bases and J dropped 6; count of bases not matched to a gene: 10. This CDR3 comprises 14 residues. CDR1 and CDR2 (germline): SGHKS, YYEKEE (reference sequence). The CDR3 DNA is TGTGCCAGCAGCGTGGGACAGATCCGGGGCGAGCAGTACTTC. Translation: CASSVGQIRGEQYF.

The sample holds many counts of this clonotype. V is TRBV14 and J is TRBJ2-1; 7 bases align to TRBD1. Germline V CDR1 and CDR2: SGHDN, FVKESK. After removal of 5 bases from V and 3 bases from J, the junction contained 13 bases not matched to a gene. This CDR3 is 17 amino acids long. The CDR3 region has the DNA TGTGCCAGCAGCTCCCAGCCACAGGGGTTCAACTACAATGAGCAGTTCTTC. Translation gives CASSSQPQGFNYNEQFF.

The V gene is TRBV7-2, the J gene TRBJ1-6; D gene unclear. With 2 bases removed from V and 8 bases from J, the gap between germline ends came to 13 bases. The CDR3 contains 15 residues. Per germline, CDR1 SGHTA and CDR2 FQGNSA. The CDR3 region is CASSLTVLVDSPLHF. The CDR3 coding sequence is TGTGCCAGCAGCTTAACAGTGTTGGTGGATTCACCCCTCCACTTT.

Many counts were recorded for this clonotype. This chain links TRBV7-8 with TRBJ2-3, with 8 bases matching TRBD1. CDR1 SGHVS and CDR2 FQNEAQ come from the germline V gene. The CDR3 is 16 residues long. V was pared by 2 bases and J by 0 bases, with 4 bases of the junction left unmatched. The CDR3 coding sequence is TGTGCCAGCAGCTTACTCGCAGGGGGCAGCACAGATACGCAGTATTTT. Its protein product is CASSLLAGGSTDTQYF.

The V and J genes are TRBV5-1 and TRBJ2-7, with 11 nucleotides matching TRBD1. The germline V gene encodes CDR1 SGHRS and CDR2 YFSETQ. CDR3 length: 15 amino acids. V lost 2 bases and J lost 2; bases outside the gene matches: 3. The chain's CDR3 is CASSFLDRGPYEQYF. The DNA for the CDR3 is TGCGCCAGCAGCTTCTTGGACAGGGGGCCCTACGAGCAGTACTTC.

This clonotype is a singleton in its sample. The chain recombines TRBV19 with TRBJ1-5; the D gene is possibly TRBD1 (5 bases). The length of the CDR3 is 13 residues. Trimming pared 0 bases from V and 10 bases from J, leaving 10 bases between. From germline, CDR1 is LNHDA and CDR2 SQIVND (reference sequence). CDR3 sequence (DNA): TGTGCCAGTAGTATAGATGTAGGGGTACCCCAGCATTTT. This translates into CASSIDVGVPQHF.

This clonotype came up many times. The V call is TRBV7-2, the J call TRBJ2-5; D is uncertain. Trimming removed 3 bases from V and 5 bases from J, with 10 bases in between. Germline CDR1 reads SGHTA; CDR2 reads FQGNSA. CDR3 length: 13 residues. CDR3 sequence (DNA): TGTGCCAGCAGCTTGAGAGGAATGGAGACCCAGTACTTC. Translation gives CASSLRGMETQYF.

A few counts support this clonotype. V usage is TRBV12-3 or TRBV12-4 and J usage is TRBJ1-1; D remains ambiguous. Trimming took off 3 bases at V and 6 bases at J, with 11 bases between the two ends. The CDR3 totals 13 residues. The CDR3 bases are TGTGCCAGCAGTTTTATAGGAGGGTCTGAAGCTTTCTTT. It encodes CASSFIGGSEAFF.

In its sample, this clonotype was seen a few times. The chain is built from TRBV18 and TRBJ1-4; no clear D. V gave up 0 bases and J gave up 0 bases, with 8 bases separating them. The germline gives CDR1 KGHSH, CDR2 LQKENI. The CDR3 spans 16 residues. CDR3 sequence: CASSPPSRPTNEKLFF. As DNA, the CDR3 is TGTGCCAGCTCACCACCGTCCCGACCAACTAATGAAAAACTGTTTTTT.

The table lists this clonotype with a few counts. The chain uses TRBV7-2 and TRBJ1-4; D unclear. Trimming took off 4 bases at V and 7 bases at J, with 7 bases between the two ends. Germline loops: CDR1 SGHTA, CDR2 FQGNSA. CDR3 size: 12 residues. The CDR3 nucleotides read TGTGCCAGCAGCTCTCGGCCTGAAAAACTGTTTTTT. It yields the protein CASSSRPEKLFF. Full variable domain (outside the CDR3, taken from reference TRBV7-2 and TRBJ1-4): GAGVSQSPSNKVTEKGKDVELRCDPISGHTALYWYRQSLGQGLEFLIYFQGNSAPDKSGLPSDRFSAERTGGSVSTLTIQRTQQEDSAVYLCASSSRPEKLFFGSGTQLSVL.

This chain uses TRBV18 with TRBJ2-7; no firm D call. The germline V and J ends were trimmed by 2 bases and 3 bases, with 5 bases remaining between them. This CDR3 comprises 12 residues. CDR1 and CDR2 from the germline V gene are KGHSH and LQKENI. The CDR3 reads CASSPNYYEQYF. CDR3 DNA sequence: TGTGCCAGCTCACCAAATTACTACGAGCAGTACTTC.

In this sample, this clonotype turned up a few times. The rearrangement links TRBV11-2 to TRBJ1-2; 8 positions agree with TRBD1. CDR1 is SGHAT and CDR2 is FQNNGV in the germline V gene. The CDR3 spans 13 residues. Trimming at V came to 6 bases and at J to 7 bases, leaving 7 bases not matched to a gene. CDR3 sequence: CASRDAGGGGYTF. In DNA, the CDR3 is TGTGCCAGCAGAGATGCAGGGGGCGGTGGCTACACCTTC.

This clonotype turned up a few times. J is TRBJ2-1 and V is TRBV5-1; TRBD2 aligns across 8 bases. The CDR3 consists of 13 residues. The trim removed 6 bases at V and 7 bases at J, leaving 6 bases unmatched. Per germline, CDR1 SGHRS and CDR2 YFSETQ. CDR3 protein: CASNVGGGNEQFF. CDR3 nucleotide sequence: TGCGCCAGCAACGTGGGCGGGGGGAATGAGCAGTTCTTC.

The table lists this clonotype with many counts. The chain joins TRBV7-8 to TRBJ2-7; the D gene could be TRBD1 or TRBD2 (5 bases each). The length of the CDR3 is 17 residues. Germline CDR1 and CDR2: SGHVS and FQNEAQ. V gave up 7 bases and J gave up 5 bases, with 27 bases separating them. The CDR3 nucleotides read TGTGCCAGCACCCAACCACGGGACGTCGTCCACCAAGACGAGCAGTACTTC. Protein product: CASTQPRDVVHQDEQYF.

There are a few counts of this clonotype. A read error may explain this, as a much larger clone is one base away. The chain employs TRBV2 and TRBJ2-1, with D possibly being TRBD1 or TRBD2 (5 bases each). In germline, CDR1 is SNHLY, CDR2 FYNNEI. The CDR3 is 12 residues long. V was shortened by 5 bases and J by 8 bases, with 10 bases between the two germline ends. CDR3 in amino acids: CASSRDGYEQFF. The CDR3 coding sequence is TGTGCCAGCAGTAGGGACGGCTATGAGCAGTTCTTC.

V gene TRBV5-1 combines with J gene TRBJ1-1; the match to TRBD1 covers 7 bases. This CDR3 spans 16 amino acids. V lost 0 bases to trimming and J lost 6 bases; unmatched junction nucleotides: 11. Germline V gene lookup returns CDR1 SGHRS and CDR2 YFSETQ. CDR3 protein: CASSLDLSGGTAEAFF. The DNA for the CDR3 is TGCGCCAGCAGCTTGGATTTGTCAGGGGGAACGGCTGAAGCTTTCTTT.

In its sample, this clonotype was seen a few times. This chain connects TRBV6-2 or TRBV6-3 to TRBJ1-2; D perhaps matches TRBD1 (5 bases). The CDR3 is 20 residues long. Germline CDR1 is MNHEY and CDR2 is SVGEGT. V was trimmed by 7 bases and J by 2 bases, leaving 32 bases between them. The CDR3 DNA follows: TGTGCCAGCACCGTACGGGGGTTAGACGGGACCAAGAGAAGGAACTATGGCTACACCTTC. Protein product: CASTVRGLDGTKRRNYGYTF.

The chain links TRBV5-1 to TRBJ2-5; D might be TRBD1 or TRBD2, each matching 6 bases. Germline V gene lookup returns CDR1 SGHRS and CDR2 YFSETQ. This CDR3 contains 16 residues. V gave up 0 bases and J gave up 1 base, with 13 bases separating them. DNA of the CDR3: TGCGCCAGCAGCTTGGAGAGGGGGGCCTCCCAAGAGACCCAGTACTTC. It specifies CASSLERGASQETQYF.

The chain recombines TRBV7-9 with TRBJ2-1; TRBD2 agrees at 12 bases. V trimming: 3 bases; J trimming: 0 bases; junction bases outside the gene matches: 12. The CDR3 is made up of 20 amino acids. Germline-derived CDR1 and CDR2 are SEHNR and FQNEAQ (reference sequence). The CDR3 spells CASSFSSRLAGGSSYNEQFF. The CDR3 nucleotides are TGTGCCAGCAGCTTTTCGTCCCGGCTAGCGGGGGGGAGCTCCTACAATGAGCAGTTCTTC. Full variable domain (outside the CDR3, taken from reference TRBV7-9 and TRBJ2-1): DTGVSQNPRHKITKRGQNVTFRCDPISEHNRLYWYRQTLGQGPEFLTYFQNEAQLEKSRLLSDRFSAERPKGSFSTLEIQRTEQGDSAMYLCASSFSSRLAGGSSYNEQFFGPGTRLTVL.

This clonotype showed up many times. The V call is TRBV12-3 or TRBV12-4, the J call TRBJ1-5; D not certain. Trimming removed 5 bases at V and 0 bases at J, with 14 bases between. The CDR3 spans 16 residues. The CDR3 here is CASSQWADPSNQPQHF. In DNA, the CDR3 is TGTGCCAGCAGTCAATGGGCGGATCCTAGCAATCAGCCCCAGCATTTT.

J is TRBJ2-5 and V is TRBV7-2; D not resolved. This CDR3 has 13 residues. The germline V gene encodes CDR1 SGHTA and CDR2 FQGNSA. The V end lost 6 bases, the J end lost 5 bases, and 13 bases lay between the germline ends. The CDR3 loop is CASSRDTVETQYF. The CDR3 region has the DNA TGTGCCAGCAGTCGTGACACAGTTGAGACCCAGTACTTC. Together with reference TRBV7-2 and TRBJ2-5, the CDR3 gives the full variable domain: GAGVSQSPSNKVTEKGKDVELRCDPISGHTALYWYRQSLGQGLEFLIYFQGNSAPDKSGLPSDRFSAERTGGSVSTLTIQRTQQEDSAVYLCASSRDTVETQYFGPGTRLLVL.

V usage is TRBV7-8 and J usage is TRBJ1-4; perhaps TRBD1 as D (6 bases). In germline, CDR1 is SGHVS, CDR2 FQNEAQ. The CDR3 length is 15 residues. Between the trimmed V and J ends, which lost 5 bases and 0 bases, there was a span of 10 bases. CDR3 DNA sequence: TGTGCCAGCAGCGCCTGGACAGCAACTAATGAAAAACTGTTTTTT. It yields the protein CASSAWTATNEKLFF.

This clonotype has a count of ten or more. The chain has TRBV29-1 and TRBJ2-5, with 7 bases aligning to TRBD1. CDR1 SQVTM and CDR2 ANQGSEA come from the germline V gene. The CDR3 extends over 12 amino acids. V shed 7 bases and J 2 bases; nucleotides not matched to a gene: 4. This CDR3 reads CSAGTEQETQYF. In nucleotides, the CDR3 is TGCAGCGCTGGGACAGAACAAGAGACCCAGTACTTC.

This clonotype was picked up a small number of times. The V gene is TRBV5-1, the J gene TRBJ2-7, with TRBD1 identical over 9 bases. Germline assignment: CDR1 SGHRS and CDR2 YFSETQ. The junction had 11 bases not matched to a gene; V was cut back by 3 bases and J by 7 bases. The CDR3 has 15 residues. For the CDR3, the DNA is TGCGCCAGCAGCTATACCGGGACAGGGTTGTTTGAGCAGTACTTC. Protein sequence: CASSYTGTGLFEQYF.

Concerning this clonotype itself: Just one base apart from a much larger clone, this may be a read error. The CDR3 spells CASSGYQNTEAFF. The CDR3 coding sequence is TGTGCCAGCAGTGGATATCAGAACACTGAAGCTTTCTTT. The chain has TRBV2 and TRBJ1-1; D call uncertain. The length of the CDR3 is 13 residues. CDR1 is SNHLY and CDR2 is FYNNEI in the germline V gene. V lost 4 bases and J 1 base, leaving 7 bases between the germline ends.

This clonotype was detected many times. CDR3 residues: CASSLDVDTEAFF. The CDR3 DNA sequence: TGCGCCAGCAGCTTGGATGTGGACACTGAAGCTTTCTTT. The V call is TRBV5-1, the J call TRBJ1-1; D call uncertain. Trimming cost V 0 bases and J 3 bases, with 6 bases left between them. The germline V gene encodes CDR1 SGHRS and CDR2 YFSETQ. The CDR3 loop spans 13 amino acids.

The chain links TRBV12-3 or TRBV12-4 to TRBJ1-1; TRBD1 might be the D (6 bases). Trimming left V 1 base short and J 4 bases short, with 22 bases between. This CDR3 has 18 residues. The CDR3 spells CASSLGIRGEAWSTEAFF. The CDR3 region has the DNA TGTGCCAGCAGTTTAGGTATCAGGGGTGAGGCGTGGAGCACTGAAGCTTTCTTT.

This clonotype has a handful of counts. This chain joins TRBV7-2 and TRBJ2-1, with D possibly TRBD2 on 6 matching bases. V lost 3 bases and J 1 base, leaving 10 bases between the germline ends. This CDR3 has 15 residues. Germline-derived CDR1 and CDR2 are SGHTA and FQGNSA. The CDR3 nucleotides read TGTGCCAGCAGCTTGAGCAGCGGGTCCTACAATGAGCAGTTCTTC. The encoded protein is CASSLSSGSYNEQFF.

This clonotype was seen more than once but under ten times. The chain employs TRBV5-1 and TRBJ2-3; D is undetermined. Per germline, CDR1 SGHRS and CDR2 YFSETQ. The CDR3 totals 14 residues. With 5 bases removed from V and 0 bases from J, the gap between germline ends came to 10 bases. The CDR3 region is CASRETPSTDTQYF. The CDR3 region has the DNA TGCGCCAGCAGGGAGACGCCAAGCACAGATACGCAGTATTTT. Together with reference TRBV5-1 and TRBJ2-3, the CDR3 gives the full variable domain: KAGVTQTPRYLIKTRGQQVTLSCSPISGHRSVSWYQQTPGQGLQFLFEYFSETQRNKGNFPGRFSGRQFSNSRSEMNVSTLELGDSALYLCASRETPSTDTQYFGPGTRLTVL.

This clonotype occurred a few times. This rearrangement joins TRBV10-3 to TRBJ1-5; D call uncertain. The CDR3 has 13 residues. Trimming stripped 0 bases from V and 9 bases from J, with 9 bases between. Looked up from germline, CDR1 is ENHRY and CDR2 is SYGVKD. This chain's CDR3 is CAISESPDRPQHF. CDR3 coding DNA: TGTGCCATCAGTGAGTCACCGGACCGGCCCCAGCATTTT.